Each of the 30 T cell receptor beta chains below was sequenced from the same sample in a study of T-cell reconstitution after alpha-beta-depleted transplantation in children. Unique molecular identifiers were incorporated into the prepared TCRbeta library. TCRdb processed the PCR reads anew with MiXCR; each CDR3 protein has one entry. Counted here are about 980,000 distinct CDR3 sequences, less than 30% occurring once; the ten biggest clones make up 25% to 35%. The sample in question was PBMCs, mostly from graft donor cells, obtained 360 days after TCRalphabeta/CD19-depleted stem cell transplant. These receptor sequences come from a boy younger than two who had a stem cell transplant for SCID, so the T cells may come from the graft donor.

This clonotype was seen a few times. One end of the junction does not line up with germline, which may come from a read error. The V and J genes are TRBV29-1 and TRBJ1-3; D is unclear. The CDR3 consists of 14 residues. Germline V gene sequence: CDR1 SQVTM, CDR2 ANQGSEA. This chain's CDR3 is CSVEGPGVRDTIYF. The DNA for the CDR3 is TGCAGCGTGGAAGGCCCGGGAGTAAGGGACACCATATATTTT.

The chain combines TRBV4-2 with TRBJ2-6; tentatively, D is TRBD1 (5 bases). Germline CDR1 reads LGHNA; CDR2 reads YNFKEQ. Trimming removed 4 bases from V and 2 bases from J, with 15 bases in between. This CDR3 has 17 residues. DNA for the CDR3: TGTGCCAGCAGCCCCTCCTACAGGACCACTGGGGCCAACGTCCTGACTTTC. This encodes CASSPSYRTTGANVLTF.

This clonotype has more than one count but fewer than ten. This chain uses TRBV20-1 with TRBJ2-3, with 9 bases fitting TRBD2. Trimming cost V 4 bases and J 8 bases; bases outside gene matches: 16. The CDR3 is 16 amino acids. The germline CDR1 and CDR2 sequences are DFQATT and SNEGSKA (reference sequence). CDR3 coding DNA: TGCAGTGCTACACCCCACCTGGCGGGGGGGCCCGGTACGCAGTATTTT. The encoded protein is CSATPHLAGGPGTQYF.

This clonotype was counted between two and nine times. The V gene is TRBV5-1, the J gene TRBJ2-1; D possibly corresponds to TRBD2 (6 bases). The germline CDR1 and CDR2 sequences are SGHRS and YFSETQ. The CDR3 loop spans 15 amino acids. V lost 3 bases and J lost 3, with 13 bases in between. The CDR3 DNA reads as TGCGCCAGCAGCTCCGGGAGTACGCTCTACAATGAGCAGTTCTTC. It specifies CASSSGSTLYNEQFF.

The chain joins TRBV6-2 or TRBV6-3 to TRBJ1-1; D gene unclear. Trimming removed 3 bases at V and 0 bases at J, with 11 bases between. The CDR3 is 15 residues long. Germline V CDR1 and CDR2: MNHEY, SVGEGT. CDR3 sequence (DNA): TGTGCCAGCAGTTATGAAGGCACCATGAACACTGAAGCTTTCTTT. Its translation is CASSYEGTMNTEAFF.

V usage is TRBV3-1 and J usage is TRBJ1-2; possible D gene TRBD1, 5 bases. The CDR3 consists of 15 residues. Germline V gene sequence: CDR1 LGHDT, CDR2 YNNKEL (reference sequence). Trimming removed 1 base from V and 2 bases from J, with 11 bases in between. CDR3 region: CASSQVRVGNYGYTF. DNA of the CDR3: TGTGCCAGCAGCCAAGTCAGGGTAGGAAACTATGGCTACACCTTC.

The chain has TRBV20-1 and TRBJ2-3; TRBD1 or TRBD2 may be the D gene (5 bases each). CDR1 is DFQATT and CDR2 is SNEGSKA in the germline V gene (reference sequence). The CDR3 spans 13 residues. V was cut by 2 bases and J by 8 bases, with 14 bases left in between. The CDR3 nucleotides read TGCAGTGCTAGAACGTTGGTGGGGACTACGCAGTATTTT. Residues: CSARTLVGTTQYF.

DNA for the CDR3: TGTGCCATCAGTGAGTCGATTCCCCCCTACGCTGAAGCTTTCTTT. Its protein product is CAISESIPPYAEAFF. The chain carries TRBV10-3 and TRBJ1-1, with D unresolved. Per the germline V gene, CDR1 is ENHRY and CDR2 is SYGVKD. There are 15 residues in the CDR3. The V gene lost 0 bases and the J gene lost 6 bases, with 14 bases spanning the gap.

This clonotype was picked up a small number of times. This rearrangement joins TRBV4-3 to TRBJ1-4; D is uncertain. The CDR3 spans 15 residues. Germline V lookup: CDR1 LGHNA, CDR2 YSLEER. V was shortened by 0 bases and J by 7 bases, with 12 bases between the two germline ends. CDR3 sequence (DNA): TGCGCCAGCAGCCAAGAACATGGCGGGTCTGAAAAACTGTTTTTT. Residues: CASSQEHGGSEKLFF.

The genes are TRBV7-9 and TRBJ2-1; 12 positions match TRBD2. V shed 5 bases and J 8 bases; nucleotides not matched to a gene: 10. Germline V lookup: CDR1 SEHNR, CDR2 FQNEAQ (reference sequence). The CDR3 runs 16 residues. The CDR3 region is CASSTPGLAGLYEQFF. The CDR3 DNA is TGTGCCAGCAGCACTCCGGGACTAGCGGGTTTATATGAGCAGTTCTTC.

The chain employs TRBV3-1 and TRBJ2-5; tentative D call: TRBD2 (6 bases). Trimming took 1 base from V and 5 from J, leaving 23 bases between them. Germline-derived CDR1 and CDR2 are LGHDT and YNNKEL (reference sequence). The CDR3 consists of 18 residues. Here the CDR3 DNA reads TGTGCCAGCAGCCAAGGTTGGGACTGGGACTTTCCTAGGGAGACCCAGTACTTC. Amino acids: CASSQGWDWDFPRETQYF.

The chain combines TRBV5-1 with TRBJ2-1, with 9 nucleotides matching TRBD1. The CDR3 has 14 residues. The trim removed 5 bases at V and 7 bases at J, leaving 7 bases unmatched. Per germline, CDR1 SGHRS and CDR2 YFSETQ. The CDR3 spells CASRWDRVGNEQFF. In nucleotides, the CDR3 is TGCGCCAGCAGATGGGACAGGGTGGGGAATGAGCAGTTCTTC.

This clonotype came up many times. This chain uses TRBV6-5 with TRBJ2-2; D is possibly TRBD1 or TRBD2 (6 bases each). V lost 2 bases to trimming and J lost 4 bases, with 11 bases between them. Germline V gene lookup returns CDR1 MNHEY and CDR2 SVGAGI. The length of the CDR3 is 15 residues. CDR3 loop: CASSYGGHSTGELFF. The CDR3 bases are TGTGCCAGCAGTTACGGGGGGCACAGCACCGGGGAGCTGTTTTTT.

This chain joins TRBV6-1 and TRBJ1-5, with a possible D match to TRBD1 (5 bases). Trimming stripped 6 bases from V and 4 bases from J, with 22 bases between. The CDR3 length is 17 residues. CDR1 is MNHNS, CDR2 SASEGT, per germline. CDR3 protein: CASRADLGLAINQPQHF. The CDR3 DNA sequence: TGTGCCAGCAGGGCCGACCTGGGACTGGCGATTAATCAGCCCCAGCATTTT.

This clonotype was observed a handful of times. This chain joins TRBV6-6 and TRBJ1-1; no firm D call. In germline, CDR1 is MNHNY, CDR2 SVGAGI (reference sequence). The V and J ends lost 8 bases and 1 base respectively, with 8 bases between them. This CDR3 has 12 residues. CDR3 amino acids: CASLYENTEAFF. The CDR3 coding sequence is TGTGCCAGCCTATATGAGAACACTGAAGCTTTCTTT.

The V gene is TRBV12-3 or TRBV12-4, the J gene TRBJ1-3; TRBD1 might be the D (5 bases). V lost 2 bases to trimming and J lost 3 bases, with 14 bases between them. The CDR3 sequence is 16 residues long. The CDR3 is CASSLWGRGDGNTIYF. For the CDR3, the DNA is TGTGCCAGCAGTTTATGGGGGAGAGGCGATGGAAACACCATATATTTT.

V usage is TRBV4-2 and J usage is TRBJ2-7; weak D call: TRBD1 (6 bases). The CDR3 length is 15 residues. Germline CDR1 is LGHNA and CDR2 is YNFKEQ. The V end lost 3 bases, the J end lost 6 bases, and 18 bases lay between the germline ends. The CDR3 sequence is CASSHLTGLTTEQYF. CDR3 nucleotide sequence: TGTGCCAGCAGCCATCTGACAGGCCTCACTACCGAGCAGTACTTC.

In its sample, this clonotype was seen a few times. The chain has TRBV4-1 and TRBJ2-1; possible D gene TRBD2, 5 bases. Germline assignment: CDR1 MGHRA and CDR2 YSYEKL. This CDR3 has 11 amino acids. Trimming removed 10 bases from V and 10 bases from J, with 14 bases in between. For the CDR3, the DNA is TGCGCCACCTCAGCGGCTTCCGAGCAGTTCTTC. Amino acids: CATSAASEQFF.

This clonotype came up a few times. The chain employs TRBV10-2 and TRBJ2-1; no firm D call. Germline lookup yields CDR1 WSHSY and CDR2 SAAADI. V was pared by 8 bases and J by 9 bases, with 23 bases between. The CDR3 has 15 residues. The CDR3 DNA is TGCGCCAGCTTTGACGGTAAACCCCTCTGGGCTGAGCAGTTCTTC. As protein: CASFDGKPLWAEQFF.

A few counts support this clonotype. For the CDR3, the DNA is TGTGCCAGCAGCCGACTAGCGGGGGCCTACGAGCAGTACTTC. Translated, it gives CASSRLAGAYEQYF. This chain uses TRBV12-3 or TRBV12-4 with TRBJ2-7, with 12 bases lining up with TRBD2. The CDR3 totals 14 residues. After removal of 6 bases from V and 2 bases from J, the junction contained 2 bases not matched to a gene.

The genes are TRBV6-2 or TRBV6-3 and TRBJ1-1, with 9 nucleotides matching TRBD1. V lost 6 bases, J lost 0 bases, and 8 bases stayed unmatched. The V gene's germline CDR1 is MNHEY and CDR2 SVGEGT. This CDR3 is built from 16 residues. This CDR3 is CASRRGQGSMNTEAFF. As DNA, the CDR3 is TGTGCCAGCAGACGGGGACAGGGCTCGATGAACACTGAAGCTTTCTTT.

The chain combines TRBV20-1 with TRBJ2-4, with a tentative D call TRBD1 (5 bases). Germline V lookup: CDR1 DFQATT, CDR2 SNEGSKA (reference sequence). Trimming pared 3 bases from V and 0 bases from J, leaving 15 bases between. This CDR3 spans 16 amino acids. Here the CDR3 reads CSARTQTELAKNIQYF. In DNA, the CDR3 is TGCAGTGCTAGGACCCAGACAGAACTAGCCAAAAACATTCAGTACTTC.

This clonotype was detected only a few times. This rearrangement joins TRBV11-2 to TRBJ2-1; 9 nucleotides agree with TRBD1. The V gene's germline CDR1 is SGHAT and CDR2 FQNNGV. The CDR3 covers 14 residues. V was pared by 2 bases and J by 8 bases, with 4 bases of the junction left unmatched. CDR3 protein: CASSLRDRAHEQFF. The CDR3 DNA follows: TGTGCCAGCAGCTTAAGGGACAGGGCCCATGAGCAGTTCTTC.

This clonotype was seen only a few times. This chain connects TRBV4-1 to TRBJ2-1; 9 positions agree with TRBD2. The germline CDR1 and CDR2 sequences are MGHRA and YSYEKL. The CDR3 runs to 16 residues. J was trimmed by 5 bases and V by 4 bases; bases with no gene match: 9. CDR3 DNA: TGCGCCAGCAGCCCCGTGCGGGGGGGCCGTGACAATGAGCAGTTCTTC. Protein sequence: CASSPVRGGRDNEQFF.

This clonotype was seen more than once but under ten times. The chain carries TRBV4-2 and TRBJ2-3; 13 bases fit TRBD2. Germline assignment: CDR1 LGHNA and CDR2 YNFKEQ. This CDR3 is 17 amino acids long. With 3 bases clipped from V and 5 bases from J, the junction kept 8 bases outside the gene matches. The CDR3 sequence is CASSHPGLAGSGDTQYF. As DNA, the CDR3 is TGTGCCAGCAGCCACCCGGGACTAGCGGGGTCGGGAGATACGCAGTATTTT.

The table lists this clonotype with a few counts. The chain joins TRBV5-6 to TRBJ2-3, with 7 bases lining up with TRBD1. Germline V CDR1 and CDR2: SGHDT, YYEEEE. V gave up 2 bases and J gave up 4 bases; unmatched junction bases: 4. This CDR3 has 14 residues. The CDR3 here is CASSFRDRSDTQYF. Here the CDR3 DNA reads TGTGCCAGCAGCTTCCGGGACAGATCAGATACGCAGTATTTT.

This clonotype was found many times. The rearrangement joins TRBV28 to TRBJ2-7; D gene unclear. The CDR3 extends over 14 amino acids. The germline gives CDR1 MDHEN, CDR2 SYDVKM. Trimming stripped 2 bases from V and 5 bases from J, with 13 bases between. CDR3 region: CASSLMGPPDEQYF. The CDR3, as DNA: TGTGCCAGCAGTTTAATGGGTCCGCCGGACGAGCAGTACTTC.

This clonotype was seen a handful of times. The chain carries TRBV9 and TRBJ2-3; TRBD2 agrees at 7 bases. CDR3 length equals 17 residues. The V segment lost 3 bases and the J segment 2 bases; nucleotides outside the gene matches: 12. Germline V CDR1 and CDR2: SGDLS, YYNGEE. The CDR3: CASSGAGAGKDTDTQYF. CDR3 sequence (DNA): TGTGCCAGCAGCGGGGCAGGAGCGGGGAAAGACACAGATACGCAGTATTTT.

J is TRBJ2-5 and V is TRBV5-6, with TRBD2 matching 7 bases. Germline CDR1 is SGHDT and CDR2 is YYEEEE. V trimming: 4 bases; J trimming: 5 bases; junction bases outside the gene matches: 8. The CDR3 extends over 14 amino acids. Here the CDR3 reads CASSNRDYRETQYF. The CDR3 DNA reads TGTGCCAGCAGCAACCGGGACTACCGGGAGACCCAGTACTTC.

This clonotype was seen repeatedly, ten times or more. This chain connects TRBV5-1 to TRBJ2-7; D might be TRBD2 (5 bases). CDR3 size: 14 residues. Germline assignment: CDR1 SGHRS and CDR2 YFSETQ. Trimming shortened V by 3 bases and J by 2 bases, and 12 bases separated the two germline ends. This CDR3 is CASSSRDRAYEQYF. DNA for the CDR3: TGCGCCAGCAGCTCCCGGGATCGAGCCTACGAGCAGTACTTC.